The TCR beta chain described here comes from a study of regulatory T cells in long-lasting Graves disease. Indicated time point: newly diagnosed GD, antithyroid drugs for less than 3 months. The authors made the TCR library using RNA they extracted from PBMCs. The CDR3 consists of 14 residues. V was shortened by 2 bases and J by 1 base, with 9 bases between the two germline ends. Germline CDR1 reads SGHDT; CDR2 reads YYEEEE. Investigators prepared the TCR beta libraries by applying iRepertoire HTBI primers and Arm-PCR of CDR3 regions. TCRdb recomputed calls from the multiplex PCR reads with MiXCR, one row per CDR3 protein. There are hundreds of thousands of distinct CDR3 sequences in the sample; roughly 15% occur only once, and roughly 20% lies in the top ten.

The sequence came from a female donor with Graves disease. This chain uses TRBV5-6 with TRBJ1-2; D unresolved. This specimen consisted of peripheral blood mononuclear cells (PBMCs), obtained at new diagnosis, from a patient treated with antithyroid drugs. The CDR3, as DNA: TGTGCCAGCAGCTTTGGTTGGCGTAACTATGGCTACACCTTC. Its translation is CASSFGWRNYGYTF.